These 30 T cell receptor beta chains came from one sample sequenced in a study of blood T cell repertoires in COVID-19. Only in-frame clones appear in the TCRdb table, and some are missing; sequencing was by immunoSEQ multiplex PCR. This table holds 130,000 to 150,000 clones, more than 80% found once. Sequenced input: peripheral blood. These receptors came from a human donor with acute or convalescent COVID-19. The donor label of this sample is uncertain.

J is TRBJ2-7 and V is TRBV28; D perhaps matches TRBD2 (6 bases). Germline values: CDR1 MDHEN, CDR2 SYDVKM. The CDR3 sequence is 12 residues long. The ends were cut back, 5 bases at V and 4 bases at J, with 9 bases in the middle. In DNA, the CDR3 is TGTGCCAGCAGTCTCGGGAGATACGAGCAGTACTTC. Translation: CASSLGRYEQYF.

J is TRBJ1-6 and V is TRBV27; no definite D call. The V end was cut by 0 bases, the J end by 0 bases, with 6 bases between. This CDR3 spans 16 amino acids. Germline V lookup: CDR1 MNHEY, CDR2 SMNVEV (reference sequence). CDR3 sequence: CASSLSTGSYNSPLHF. The CDR3, as DNA: TGTGCCAGCAGTTTATCGACGGGCTCCTATAATTCACCCCTCCACTTT.

The CDR3 DNA reads TGTGCCAGCAGTTTAGCAGGGTTTAACACCGGGGAGCTGTTTTTT. It specifies CASSLAGFNTGELFF. The gene calls are TRBV28 and TRBJ2-2; maybe TRBD1 (5 bases). The CDR3 contains 15 residues. V was shortened by 2 bases and J by 2 bases, with 9 bases between the two germline ends. Germline CDR1 and CDR2: MDHEN and SYDVKM.

The chain joins TRBV5-4 to TRBJ2-5; TRBD2 is a possible D gene (7 bases). Germline V CDR1 and CDR2: SGHNT, YYREEE (reference sequence). With 3 bases removed from V and 1 base from J, the gap between germline ends came to 10 bases. This CDR3 comprises 14 residues. This CDR3 is CASSWGGSQETQYF. The CDR3 nucleotides are TGTGCCAGCAGCTGGGGGGGCAGCCAAGAGACCCAGTACTTC.

The chain has TRBV5-1 and TRBJ2-2; maybe TRBD1 (7 bases). This CDR3 comprises 14 residues. Per the germline V gene, CDR1 is SGHRS and CDR2 is YFSETQ. Trimming shortened V by 1 base and J by 7 bases, and 11 bases separated the two germline ends. As DNA, the CDR3 is TGCGCCAGCAGCTTGCCAGGGGGAGGCGGGGAGCTGTTTTTT. Its translation is CASSLPGGGGELFF.

The chain recombines TRBV14 with TRBJ1-2; no clear D. This CDR3 comprises 13 residues. Trimming removed 0 bases at V and 3 bases at J, with 5 bases between. Germline V gene data show CDR1 as SGHDN and CDR2 as FVKESK. The CDR3 is CASSQDTYYGYTF. In DNA form, the CDR3 reads TGTGCCAGCAGCCAAGACACATACTATGGCTACACCTTC.

This clone was counted between two and nine times. V usage is TRBV5-1 and J usage is TRBJ1-1; perhaps TRBD1 as D (5 bases). The V gene's germline CDR1 is SGHRS and CDR2 YFSETQ. Trimming cost V 0 bases and J 7 bases, with 13 bases left between them. This CDR3 is 14 amino acids long. This CDR3 reads CASSLGQGKGEAFF. CDR3 coding DNA: TGCGCCAGCAGCTTGGGCCAGGGAAAGGGTGAAGCTTTCTTT.

The DNA for the CDR3 is TGTGCCATCAGTGACATTAGCGGGGGGGGAGATACGCAGTATTTT. Residues: CAISDISGGGDTQYF. The chain uses TRBV10-3 and TRBJ2-3; 11 positions agree with TRBD2. The CDR3 covers 15 residues. V lost 3 bases to trimming and J lost 5 bases; unmatched junction nucleotides: 4. Germline assignment: CDR1 ENHRY and CDR2 SYGVKD.

The chain couples TRBV4-1 to TRBJ2-3; 8 bases match TRBD2. The trim removed 4 bases at V and 6 bases at J, leaving 9 bases unmatched. This CDR3 has 15 amino acids. Germline values: CDR1 MGHRA, CDR2 YSYEKL. As DNA, the CDR3 is TGCGCCAGCAGCCCGAGCGGGGGAAGTTCGGATACGCAGTATTTT. This translates into CASSPSGGSSDTQYF.

V usage is TRBV2 and J usage is TRBJ1-4, with 9 bases that match TRBD1. Germline-derived CDR1 and CDR2 are SNHLY and FYNNEI. V shed 10 bases and J 8 bases; nucleotides not matched to a gene: 8. The CDR3 is made up of 13 amino acids. The CDR3 is CATKGTGSEKLFF. In DNA, the CDR3 is TGTGCCACCAAGGGGACAGGGTCCGAAAAACTGTTTTTT.

The chain is built from TRBV5-3 and TRBJ2-7, with TRBD1 matching over 9 bases. TRBV5-3 is treated as an ORF (open reading frame) with a function not yet certain. V lost 8 bases and J lost 5; bases outside the gene matches: 11. The CDR3 consists of 14 residues. CDR3 amino acids: CASFARDRENEQYV. CDR3 bases: TGTGCCAGCTTCGCCCGGGACAGGGAAAACGAGCAGTACGTC.

The CDR3 loop is CASNVGRNEKLFF. CDR3 DNA: TGTGCCAGCAATGTGGGGCGGAATGAAAAACTGTTTTTT. The chain carries TRBV2 and TRBJ1-4, with D tentatively TRBD1 (5 bases). V lost 7 bases and J 5 bases, leaving 11 bases between the germline ends. Germline-derived CDR1 and CDR2 are SNHLY and FYNNEI. This CDR3 is 13 amino acids long. The full variable domain, its missing parts supplied by reference TRBV2 and TRBJ1-4, is EPEVTQTPSHQVTQMGQEVILRCVPISNHLYFYWYRQILGQKVEFLVSFYNNEISEKSEIFDDQFSVERPDGSNFTLKIRSTKLEDSAMYFCASNVGRNEKLFFGSGTQLSVL.

The V and J genes are TRBV3-1 (or the pseudogene TRBV3-2) and TRBJ1-2, with D hard to call. Trimming stripped 5 bases from V and 7 bases from J, with 11 bases between. There are 12 residues in the CDR3. In germline, CDR1 is LGHDT, CDR2 YNNKEL (reference sequence). In DNA form, the CDR3 reads TGTGCCAGCAGCGCCCACGAGGTTGGCTACACCTTC. It yields the protein CASSAHEVGYTF.

This clone has only a few counts. The genes are TRBV7-3 and TRBJ2-1; 8 bases align to TRBD2. Germline CDR1 reads SGHTA; CDR2 reads FQGTGA. There are 14 residues in the CDR3. V shed 2 bases, J shed 8 bases, and the junction held 5 bases outside the gene matches. The CDR3 DNA is TGTGCCAGCAGCTTACGGGGGGGCCCAGATGAGCAGTTCTTC. Translating gives CASSLRGGPDEQFF.

The genes are TRBV9 and TRBJ2-7; the match to TRBD2 covers 8 bases. V shed 0 bases and J 2 bases; nucleotides not matched to a gene: 4. CDR3 length: 15 residues. Germline CDR1 is SGDLS and CDR2 is YYNGEE. The CDR3 DNA reads TGTGCCAGCAGCGTAGGGAGCGGGGGACCCTACGAGCAGTACTTC. Protein sequence: CASSVGSGGPYEQYF.

V and J are TRBV6-5 and TRBJ2-2, with a tentative D call TRBD2 (6 bases). V was pared by 0 bases and J by 4 bases, with 12 bases between. CDR3 size: 16 residues. In germline, CDR1 is MNHEY, CDR2 SVGAGI. The CDR3 is CASSYSAGRVTGELFF. The CDR3 bases are TGTGCCAGCAGTTACTCGGCGGGACGGGTCACCGGGGAGCTGTTTTTT.

The table lists this clone with a few counts. The CDR3 bases are TGTGCCAGCAGTGGGCGGAGTAACACCGGGGAGCTGTTTTTT. This encodes CASSGRSNTGELFF. The chain employs TRBV25-1 and TRBJ2-2; D not resolved. Germline values: CDR1 MGHDK, CDR2 SYGVNS. The CDR3 spans 14 residues. V lost 4 bases and J lost 2, with 8 bases in between.

The chain couples TRBV24-1 to TRBJ1-5; D may be TRBD1 (6 bases). V shed 2 bases and J shed 1 base, with 14 bases lying between them. CDR1 and CDR2 from the germline V gene are KGHDR and SFDVKD. The CDR3 consists of 17 residues. In nucleotides, the CDR3 is TGTGCCACCAGTGATTCAGCGCGCAGGGGAAGCAATCAGCCCCAGCATTTT. Its translation: CATSDSARRGSNQPQHF.

The chain carries TRBV6-5 and TRBJ1-3, with unresolved D. The CDR3 sequence is 14 residues long. Trimming stripped 5 bases from V and 0 bases from J, with 8 bases between. CDR1 MNHEY and CDR2 SVGAGI come from the germline V gene. CDR3 amino acids: CASSPASSGNTIYF. The CDR3 DNA follows: TGTGCCAGCAGTCCAGCGAGCTCTGGAAACACCATATATTTT.

The chain recombines TRBV6-6 with TRBJ1-1; a possible D gene is TRBD1 (6 bases). Germline values: CDR1 MNHNY, CDR2 SVGAGI (reference sequence). The CDR3 is 14 residues long. Trimming took 6 bases from V and 2 from J, leaving 13 bases between them. CDR3 nucleotide sequence: TGTGCCAGCAGCCAGGACAGACTAAACACTGAAGCTTTCTTT. Protein product: CASSQDRLNTEAFF.

V is TRBV9 and J is TRBJ2-3; TRBD1 aligns across 9 bases. CDR1 SGDLS and CDR2 YYNGEE come from the germline V gene. V lost 6 bases to trimming and J lost 6 bases; unmatched junction nucleotides: 11. The CDR3 is 15 residues long. CDR3: CASTRGDRAVDTQYF. DNA for the CDR3: TGTGCCAGCACCAGGGGGGACAGGGCCGTCGATACGCAGTATTTT.

This rearrangement joins TRBV5-4 to TRBJ1-1, with D possibly TRBD1 on 5 matching bases. The CDR3 sequence is 17 residues long. Germline CDR1 reads SGHNT; CDR2 reads YYREEE (reference sequence). The V end lost 5 bases, the J end lost 6 bases, and 26 bases lay between the germline ends. CDR3 sequence: CASRDTQDRGILAEAFF. CDR3 nucleotides: TGTGCCAGCAGAGACACGCAAGATAGGGGCATATTGGCTGAAGCTTTCTTT.

V is TRBV28 and J is TRBJ1-1; 8 positions match TRBD1. The germline V gene encodes CDR1 MDHEN and CDR2 SYDVKM. Trimming took 4 bases from V and 1 from J; bases not matched to a gene: 11. The length of the CDR3 is 17 residues. DNA for the CDR3: TGTGCCAGCAGTTCTCCCAGGGGGCGCGGGCGGAACACTGAAGCTTTCTTT. This sequence encodes CASSSPRGRGRNTEAFF.

This clone was seen a single time. This chain joins TRBV5-5 and TRBJ1-5; perhaps TRBD1 as D (6 bases). The CDR3 has 16 residues. Trimming cost V 0 bases and J 4 bases, with 14 bases left between them. CDR1 and CDR2 (germline): SGHKS, YYEKEE (reference sequence). The CDR3 DNA follows: TGTGCCAGCAGCTTGGCTCCAGGGGAGAGAAATCAGCCCCAGCATTTT. Its translation is CASSLAPGERNQPQHF.

This clone has more than one count but fewer than ten. A read error may produce the germline difference seen at one junction end. The V and J genes are TRBV11-2 and TRBJ2-7; D perhaps matches TRBD1 (6 bases). Germline V CDR1 and CDR2: SGHAT, FQNNGV. The CDR3 runs 12 residues. CDR3 amino acids: CASSLDGRQVLF. The CDR3 DNA reads as TGTGCCAGCAGCTTAGATGGGCGACAGGTACTCTTC.

This chain links TRBV30 with TRBJ1-2, with TRBD1 matching 8 bases. Germline loops: CDR1 GTSNPN, CDR2 SVGIG (reference sequence). The V segment lost 2 bases and the J segment 4 bases; nucleotides outside the gene matches: 12. The CDR3 runs to 16 residues. CDR3 protein: CAWSTSAGGGSYGYTF. The CDR3 nucleotides read TGTGCCTGGAGTACCTCCGCAGGGGGCGGAAGCTATGGCTACACCTTC.

This chain connects TRBV27 to TRBJ2-2, with no clear D. The CDR3 loop spans 12 amino acids. CDR1 is MNHEY, CDR2 SMNVEV, per germline (reference sequence). Trimming pared 2 bases from V and 5 bases from J, leaving 3 bases between. The CDR3 DNA reads TGTGCCAGCAGTTTAGTAACCGGGGAGCTGTTTTTT. Translating gives CASSLVTGELFF.

The chain joins TRBV6-2 or TRBV6-3 to TRBJ1-1; 8 bases match TRBD1. Germline V gene lookup returns CDR1 MNHEY and CDR2 SVGEGT. With V trimmed by 4 bases and J by 1 base, 2 bases remained unmatched. CDR3 size: 14 residues. The DNA of the CDR3 is TGTGCCAGCAGTTGGACAGGGACGAACACTGAAGCTTTCTTT. Protein: CASSWTGTNTEAFF.

The rearrangement links TRBV11-2 to TRBJ1-2, with D unresolved. The CDR3 is made up of 14 amino acids. V lost 4 bases to trimming and J lost 4 bases, with 13 bases between them. Germline CDR1 is SGHAT and CDR2 is FQNNGV. CDR3 protein: CASSSHSSGYGYTF. CDR3 DNA: TGTGCCAGCAGCTCCCATTCCAGCGGCTATGGCTACACCTTC.

This chain uses TRBV12-3 or TRBV12-4 with TRBJ1-2, with D perhaps matching TRBD1 (5 bases). CDR3 size: 13 residues. V was cut by 4 bases and J by 2 bases, with 8 bases left in between. CDR3 nucleotides: TGTGCCAGCAGTTGGACAAGGAACTATGGCTACACCTTC. As protein: CASSWTRNYGYTF.